Presented here are 17 T cell receptor beta chains from one specimen sequenced in a study of blood T cell repertoires in COVID-19. Using immunoSEQ multiplex PCR, the repertoire was profiled, and TCRdb retains in-frame clones only, with some absent. The sample records over 250,000 clones, roughly 87% being singletons. The sample comprised PBMCs or T cells enriched from blood (not recorded which). The receptors originated from a woman between 18 and 29 years old who had recovered from COVID-19.

The CDR3 reads CASNPSAGMREQYF. Written as DNA, the CDR3 is TGTGCCAGCAACCCCTCCGCAGGGATGAGAGAGCAGTACTTC. V is TRBV6-5 and J is TRBJ2-7, with D maybe TRBD1 (5 bases). CDR1 is MNHEY, CDR2 SVGAGI, per germline. V was cut by 7 bases and J by 7 bases, with 20 bases left in between. This CDR3 spans 14 amino acids.

CDR3 nucleotide sequence: TGTGCCAGCAGCGTCGGCTCCTACAATGAGCAGTTCTTC. Its translation: CASSVGSYNEQFF. The chain is built from TRBV9 and TRBJ2-1, with no clear D. Between the trimmed V and J ends, which lost 2 bases and 0 bases, there was a span of 3 bases. The CDR3 is made up of 13 amino acids. Germline V gene sequence: CDR1 SGDLS, CDR2 YYNGEE.

The V call is TRBV28, the J call TRBJ2-7; maybe TRBD1 (6 bases). The V and J ends lost 6 bases and 2 bases respectively, with 14 bases between them. Germline CDR1 is MDHEN and CDR2 is SYDVKM. The length of the CDR3 is 14 residues. The CDR3 DNA reads TGTGCCAGCAGCCCCACAGGACAGCCCTACGAGCAGTACTTC. Its translation is CASSPTGQPYEQYF.

This clone was detected a few times. The chain links TRBV27 to TRBJ2-1, with a tentative D call TRBD1 (6 bases). V lost 5 bases to trimming and J lost 7 bases, with 9 bases between them. The germline V gene encodes CDR1 MNHEY and CDR2 SMNVEV (reference sequence). This CDR3 is 12 amino acids long. The CDR3 nucleotides read TGTGCCAGCAGTCTCACAGGGAATGAGCAGTTCTTC. This gives the protein CASSLTGNEQFF.

The J gene is TRBJ1-1, the V gene TRBV5-4; 12 nucleotides align to TRBD1. Germline CDR1 reads SGHNT; CDR2 reads YYREEE (reference sequence). The CDR3 contains 16 residues. The trim removed 4 bases at V and 2 bases at J, leaving 6 bases unmatched. CDR3 residues: CASSPGGTGGNTEAFF. In DNA, the CDR3 is TGTGCCAGCAGCCCCGGCGGGACAGGGGGCAACACTGAAGCTTTCTTT.

The chain recombines TRBV6-2 or TRBV6-3 with TRBJ2-2, with D possibly matching TRBD2 (6 bases). CDR1 MNHEY and CDR2 SVGEGT come from the germline V gene. The CDR3 has 12 amino acids. V dropped 4 bases and J dropped 9 bases, with 9 bases sitting between them. CDR3 protein: CASSFRGRELFF. DNA of the CDR3: TGTGCCAGCAGTTTTCGCGGGAGGGAGCTGTTTTTT.

J is TRBJ1-1 and V is TRBV7-2, with 8 bases fitting TRBD1. Trimming removed 4 bases from V and 4 bases from J; junction bases left unmatched: 11. The germline V gene has CDR1 SGHTA and CDR2 FQGNSA. The CDR3 contains 16 residues. CDR3 sequence reads: CASSSNQGARSTEAFF. In DNA, the CDR3 is TGTGCCAGCAGCTCAAACCAGGGGGCTCGGAGCACTGAAGCTTTCTTT.

V gene TRBV18 combines with J gene TRBJ1-1; TRBD1 matches at 7 bases. After removal of 4 bases from V and 0 bases from J, the junction contained 5 bases not matched to a gene. CDR3 length: 15 residues. Germline CDR1 and CDR2: KGHSH and LQKENI. CDR3 in DNA: TGTGCCAGCTCACTACAACAGGGGATGAACACTGAAGCTTTCTTT. This gives the protein CASSLQQGMNTEAFF.

V gene TRBV10-3 combines with J gene TRBJ2-3, with 9 bases that match TRBD2. Germline trimming cut 0 bases from V and 0 bases from J; bases unmatched to any gene: 4. Looked up from germline, CDR1 is ENHRY and CDR2 is SYGVKD. This CDR3 has 17 amino acids. CDR3 loop: CAISESPTSGSTDTQYF. The CDR3 region has the DNA TGTGCCATCAGTGAGTCTCCGACTAGCGGTAGCACAGATACGCAGTATTTT.

The V gene is TRBV28, the J gene TRBJ2-7; D remains unclear. The CDR3 covers 13 residues. Between the trimmed V and J ends, which lost 6 bases and 3 bases, there was a span of 12 bases. CDR1 MDHEN and CDR2 SYDVKM come from the germline V gene. The CDR3, as DNA: TGTGCCAGCAGGGGCGAAGTGTTCTACGAGCAGTACTTC. This codes for CASRGEVFYEQYF.

This clone was recorded once. This rearrangement joins TRBV12-3 or TRBV12-4 to TRBJ2-3; TRBD1 might be the D (6 bases). CDR3 length: 12 residues. V gave up 7 bases and J gave up 5 bases, with 10 bases separating them. CDR3 sequence (DNA): TGTGCCAGCACCATACAGGGAGATACGCAGTATTTT. The encoded protein is CASTIQGDTQYF.

The chain is built from TRBV4-2 and TRBJ1-3; 8 positions match TRBD1. The CDR3 has 20 residues. In germline, CDR1 is LGHNA, CDR2 YNFKEQ. Trimming cost V 0 bases and J 1 base; bases outside gene matches: 14. The CDR3, as DNA: TGTGCCAGCAGCCAAGATATCTTCATTGGACAGGGAGTTTCTGGAAACACCATATATTTT. Its protein is CASSQDIFIGQGVSGNTIYF.

This chain connects TRBV6-2 or TRBV6-3 to TRBJ2-7; D possibly corresponds to TRBD2 (5 bases). CDR3 length: 13 residues. Trimming stripped 4 bases from V and 3 bases from J, with 10 bases between. The germline gives CDR1 MNHEY, CDR2 SVGEGT. The CDR3 sequence: CASSFRDNYEQYF. In DNA, the CDR3 is TGTGCCAGCAGTTTCCGGGATAACTACGAGCAGTACTTC.

The V and J genes are TRBV30 and TRBJ2-1; D is possibly TRBD1 (6 bases). Germline V gene sequence: CDR1 GTSNPN, CDR2 SVGIG (reference sequence). Trimming took 7 bases from V and 3 from J, leaving 13 bases between them. The CDR3 is made up of 13 amino acids. CDR3 sequence reads: CALRQEIYNEQFF. Here the CDR3 DNA reads TGTGCCTTACGACAGGAAATCTACAATGAGCAGTTCTTC. Together with reference TRBV30 and TRBJ2-1, the CDR3 gives the full variable domain: SQTIHQWPATLVQPVGSPLSLECTVEGTSNPNLYWYRQAAGRGLQLLFYSVGIGQISSEVPQNLSASRPQDRQFILSSKKLLLSDSGFYLCALRQEIYNEQFFGPGTRLTVL.

The rearrangement links TRBV30 to TRBJ2-2, with D perhaps matching TRBD2 (7 bases). Germline loops: CDR1 GTSNPN, CDR2 SVGIG (reference sequence). This CDR3 contains 14 residues. V was clipped by 4 bases and J by 0 bases, with 9 bases between them. The CDR3 DNA reads TGTGCCTGGAACGGGGGGCCGAACACCGGGGAGCTGTTTTTT. It codes for CAWNGGPNTGELFF.

This rearrangement joins TRBV3-1 (or the pseudogene TRBV3-2) to TRBJ1-1; D possibly corresponds to TRBD1 (5 bases). V was pared by 4 bases and J by 4 bases, with 10 bases between. Germline V gives CDR1 LGHDT, CDR2 YNNKEL (reference sequence). CDR3 size: 13 residues. In nucleotides, the CDR3 is TGTGCCAGCAGCCTGAAAGGGGTCACTGAAGCTTTCTTT. This translates into CASSLKGVTEAFF.

A few counts support this clone. The chain couples TRBV7-9 to TRBJ1-3; TRBD1 is a possible D gene (5 bases). Per the germline V gene, CDR1 is SEHNR and CDR2 is FQNEAQ (reference sequence). Trimming removed 4 bases at V and 1 base at J, with 14 bases between. The CDR3 contains 16 residues. This CDR3 is CASSYSTDYSGNTIYF. For the CDR3, the DNA is TGTGCCAGCAGCTACTCGACAGATTATTCTGGAAACACCATATATTTT.